This passage covers 17 T cell receptor beta chains from one sample sequenced in a study of cytomegalovirus exposure and HLA in healthy donors. The PCR had 60 Vbeta and 13 Jbeta primers. Assay used: immunoSEQ multiplex PCR; TCRdb lists only in-frame clones, some missing. The table lists approximately 120,000 clones, 76% of them singletons. Sequencing was performed on PBMCs. These receptors all stem from a man aged 50-59 years in good health and CMV-seronegative.

A few counts support this clone. The V and J genes are TRBV9 and TRBJ2-1; D is perhaps TRBD2 (6 bases). The germline gives CDR1 SGDLS, CDR2 YYNGEE. Trimming took 1 base from V and 3 from J, leaving 11 bases between them. The CDR3 extends over 15 amino acids. The CDR3 loop reads CASSVRDWSYNEQFF. CDR3 in DNA: TGTGCCAGCAGCGTACGGGACTGGAGCTACAATGAGCAGTTCTTC.

This clone has more than one count but fewer than ten. The chain recombines TRBV5-1 with TRBJ2-1, with 7 bases aligning to TRBD1. J lost 5 bases, V lost 7 bases, and 12 bases had no gene match. Looked up from germline, CDR1 is SGHRS and CDR2 is YFSETQ. The CDR3 contains 15 residues. CDR3: CASVRAAGQDNEQFF. CDR3 sequence (DNA): TGCGCCAGCGTACGCGCGGCTGGACAGGACAATGAGCAGTTCTTC.

The CDR3 region is CASSQPLFQGSEAFF. Written as DNA, the CDR3 is TGTGCCAGCAGCCAACCTCTCTTCCAGGGATCTGAAGCTTTCTTT. The genes are TRBV6-6 and TRBJ1-1; the D gene is possibly TRBD1 (5 bases). Trimming left V 6 bases short and J 6 bases short, with 20 bases between. Germline CDR1 and CDR2: MNHNY and SVGAGI (reference sequence). The CDR3 is 15 amino acids.

V gene TRBV29-1 combines with J gene TRBJ2-2; 7 nucleotides align to TRBD1. Per germline, CDR1 SQVTM and CDR2 ANQGSEA. The V and J ends lost 8 bases and 6 bases, in that order; junction bases with no gene match: 15. There are 15 residues in the CDR3. CDR3 protein: CSKLNYLGGAGELFF. CDR3 nucleotide sequence: TGCAGCAAGCTAAACTACCTAGGGGGCGCCGGGGAGCTGTTTTTT.

This chain joins TRBV29-1 and TRBJ2-3, with D possibly TRBD1 on 5 matching bases. In germline, CDR1 is SQVTM, CDR2 ANQGSEA. This CDR3 comprises 13 residues. Trimming left V 1 base short and J 4 bases short, with 9 bases between. CDR3 nucleotides: TGCAGCGTTGAAGGCAGGGTAGCAGATACGCAGTATTTT. Translating it yields CSVEGRVADTQYF.

The J gene is TRBJ2-1, the V gene TRBV28; 8 bases agree with TRBD1. After removal of 6 bases from V and 7 bases from J, the junction contained 11 bases not matched to a gene. Germline assignment: CDR1 MDHEN and CDR2 SYDVKM. This CDR3 has 15 residues. CDR3 protein: CASSLGQGWVNEQFF. The CDR3 nucleotides read TGTGCCAGCAGCCTCGGACAGGGTTGGGTTAATGAGCAGTTCTTC.

The CDR3 nucleotides read TGTGCCAGCAGCCGGGACAGGACGCCGGGTGGCTACACCTTC. It encodes CASSRDRTPGGYTF. This chain connects TRBV16 to TRBJ1-2; TRBD1 matches at 8 bases. CDR3 length: 14 residues. Germline V lookup: CDR1 KGHSY, CDR2 FQNENV. V lost 4 bases and J lost 7; bases outside the gene matches: 8. Full variable domain (remainder filled in from reference TRBV16 and TRBJ1-2): GEEVAQTPKHLVRGEGQKAKLYCAPIKGHSYVFWYQQVLKNEFKFLISFQNENVFDETGMPKERFSAKCLPNSPCSLEIQATKLEDSAVYFCASSRDRTPGGYTFGSGTRLTVV.

V and J are TRBV6-4 and TRBJ1-2; no reliable D call. CDR1 is MRHNA and CDR2 is SNTAGT in the germline V gene. This CDR3 has 13 amino acids. V was pared by 0 bases and J by 7 bases, with 9 bases between. DNA for the CDR3: TGTGCCAGCAGTGACTCGATTAGAGGTGGCTACACCTTC. It yields the protein CASSDSIRGGYTF.

This sequence joins TRBV4-1 and TRBJ1-1; D may be TRBD1 (6 bases). The CDR3 is made up of 18 amino acids. With 0 bases removed from V and 4 bases from J, the gap between germline ends came to 21 bases. Germline V gives CDR1 MGHRA, CDR2 YSYEKL. CDR3 in amino acids: CASSQEWITGSWGTEAFF. The DNA for the CDR3 is TGCGCCAGCAGCCAAGAATGGATAACAGGGTCTTGGGGCACTGAAGCTTTCTTT.

The chain links TRBV25-1 to TRBJ2-2; 7 bases agree with TRBD2. The ends lost 1 base at V and 7 bases at J; junction bases unmatched: 6. The CDR3 consists of 15 residues. Germline assignment: CDR1 MGHDK and CDR2 SYGVNS. In DNA form, the CDR3 reads TGTGCCAGCAGTGAATCCCTAGGGGAGGGCGGGGAGCTGTTTTTT. Its protein is CASSESLGEGGELFF.

The DNA of the CDR3 is TGCAGCGTTGAAATAGCGGGGATTAGCACAGATACGCAGTATTTT. This encodes CSVEIAGISTDTQYF. The chain is built from TRBV29-1 and TRBJ2-3; the match to TRBD2 covers 8 bases. J lost 0 bases, V lost 2 bases, and 4 bases had no gene match. This CDR3 is 15 amino acids long. Per the germline V gene, CDR1 is SQVTM and CDR2 is ANQGSEA.

V is TRBV19 and J is TRBJ2-6; unclear D gene. Trimming pared 6 bases from V and 2 bases from J, leaving 11 bases between. The CDR3 length is 15 residues. Per the germline V gene, CDR1 is LNHDA and CDR2 is SQIVND (reference sequence). Here the CDR3 reads CASSEDNAGANVLTF. As DNA, the CDR3 is TGTGCCAGTAGCGAAGACAACGCTGGGGCCAACGTCCTGACTTTC.

CDR3 nucleotide sequence: TGTGCCAGCAGCGCTACTAGCGGGAGGTTTAATGAGCAGTTCTTC. This codes for CASSATSGRFNEQFF. The chain links TRBV7-8 to TRBJ2-1; 12 bases align to TRBD2. The germline V gene encodes CDR1 SGHVS and CDR2 FQNEAQ. Germline trimming cut 5 bases from V and 7 bases from J; bases unmatched to any gene: 6. The CDR3 sequence is 15 residues long.

This clone was found a few times. The J gene is TRBJ1-1, the V gene TRBV5-1; TRBD1 aligns across 9 bases. Germline CDR1 is SGHRS and CDR2 is YFSETQ. Trimming removed 8 bases from V and 3 bases from J; junction bases left unmatched: 5. The CDR3 length is 13 residues. CDR3 sequence (DNA): TGCGCCAGTCGGGACAGGGAATACACTGAAGCTTTCTTT. Protein: CASRDREYTEAFF.

V gene TRBV6-6 combines with J gene TRBJ1-1; D not certain. Trimming removed 0 bases from V and 3 bases from J, with 8 bases in between. The CDR3 runs 14 residues. Germline V gene lookup returns CDR1 MNHNY and CDR2 SVGAGI (reference sequence). Written as DNA, the CDR3 is TGTGCCAGCAGTTACTCGTATCCAGACACTGAAGCTTTCTTT. Translation gives CASSYSYPDTEAFF.

The CDR3 region is CASSPGTGGRSFF. The CDR3, as DNA: TGTGCCAGCAGTCCCGGGACAGGGGGCCGATCTTTCTTT. The gene calls are TRBV7-3 and TRBJ1-1, with TRBD1 matching over 12 bases. Germline values: CDR1 SGHTA, CDR2 FQGTGA. There are 13 residues in the CDR3. The junction had 8 bases not matched to a gene; V was cut back by 6 bases and J by 12 bases.

This chain joins TRBV6-1 and TRBJ1-2; 7 positions agree with TRBD1. CDR1 is MNHNS and CDR2 is SASEGT in the germline V gene. J gave up 3 bases and V 6 bases, and 4 bases lay outside the gene matches. The CDR3 has 13 residues. CDR3 coding DNA: TGTGCCAGCAGAGATACAGGGGACTATGGCTACACCTTC. Translating gives CASRDTGDYGYTF.